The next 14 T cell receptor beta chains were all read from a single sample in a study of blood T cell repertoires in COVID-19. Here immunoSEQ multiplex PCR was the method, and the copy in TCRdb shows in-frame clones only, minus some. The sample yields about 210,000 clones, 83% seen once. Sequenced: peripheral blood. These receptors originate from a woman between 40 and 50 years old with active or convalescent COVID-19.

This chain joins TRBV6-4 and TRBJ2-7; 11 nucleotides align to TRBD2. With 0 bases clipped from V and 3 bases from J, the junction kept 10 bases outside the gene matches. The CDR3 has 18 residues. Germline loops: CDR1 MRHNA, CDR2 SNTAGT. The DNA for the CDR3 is TGTGCCAGCAGTGACTCGAAGACTAGCGGGACCGTATACTACGAGCAGTACTTC. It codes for CASSDSKTSGTVYYEQYF.

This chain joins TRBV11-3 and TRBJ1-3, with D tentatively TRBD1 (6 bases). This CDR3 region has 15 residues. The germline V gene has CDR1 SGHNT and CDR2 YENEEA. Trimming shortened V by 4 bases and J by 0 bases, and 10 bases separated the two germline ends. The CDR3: CASSWGQASGNTIYF. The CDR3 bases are TGTGCCAGCAGCTGGGGGCAGGCCTCTGGAAACACCATATATTTT.

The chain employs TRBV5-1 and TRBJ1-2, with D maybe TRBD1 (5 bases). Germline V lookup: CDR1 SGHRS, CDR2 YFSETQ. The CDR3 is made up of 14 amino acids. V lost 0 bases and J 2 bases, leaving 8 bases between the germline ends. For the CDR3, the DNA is TGCGCCAGCAGCTTGGAAGACAGAAACTATGGCTACACCTTC. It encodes CASSLEDRNYGYTF.

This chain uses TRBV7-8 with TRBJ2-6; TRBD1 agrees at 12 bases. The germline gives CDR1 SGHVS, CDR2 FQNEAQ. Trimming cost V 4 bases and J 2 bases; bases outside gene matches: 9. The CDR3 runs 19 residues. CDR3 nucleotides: TGTGCCAGCAGCTCCCCGGGACAGGGGGCACGGGCTGGGGCCAACGTCCTGACTTTC. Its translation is CASSSPGQGARAGANVLTF.

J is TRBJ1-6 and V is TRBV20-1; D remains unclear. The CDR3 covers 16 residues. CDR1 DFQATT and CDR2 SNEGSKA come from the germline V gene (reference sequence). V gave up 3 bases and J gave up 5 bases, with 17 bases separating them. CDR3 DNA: TGCAGTGCTAGTGGTATGTGGGCCCGCAATAATTCACCCCTCCACTTT. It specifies CSASGMWARNNSPLHF.

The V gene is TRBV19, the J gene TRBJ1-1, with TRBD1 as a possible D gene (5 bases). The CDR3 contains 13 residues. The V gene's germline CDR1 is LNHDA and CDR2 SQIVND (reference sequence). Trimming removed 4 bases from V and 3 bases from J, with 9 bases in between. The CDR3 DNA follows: TGTGCCAGTAGTACCGAGACAGACACTGAAGCTTTCTTT. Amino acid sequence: CASSTETDTEAFF.

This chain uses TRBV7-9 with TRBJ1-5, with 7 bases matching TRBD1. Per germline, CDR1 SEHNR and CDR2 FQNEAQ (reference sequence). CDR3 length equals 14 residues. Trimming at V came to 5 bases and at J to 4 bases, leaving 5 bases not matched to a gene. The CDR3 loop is CASSRGQENQPQHF. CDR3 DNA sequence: TGTGCCAGCAGCCGCGGACAGGAAAATCAGCCCCAGCATTTT.

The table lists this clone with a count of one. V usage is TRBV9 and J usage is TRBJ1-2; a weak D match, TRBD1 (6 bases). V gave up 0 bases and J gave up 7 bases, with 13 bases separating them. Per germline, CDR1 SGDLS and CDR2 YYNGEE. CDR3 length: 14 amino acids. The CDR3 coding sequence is TGTGCCAGCAGCGTAGACACCGAGGGGGTTGGCTACACCTTC. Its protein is CASSVDTEGVGYTF.

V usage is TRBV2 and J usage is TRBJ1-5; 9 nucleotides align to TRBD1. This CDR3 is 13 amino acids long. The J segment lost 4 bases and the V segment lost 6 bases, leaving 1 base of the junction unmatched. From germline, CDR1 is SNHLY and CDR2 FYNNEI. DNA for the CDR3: TGTGCCAGCAGGGGACAGGGTAATCAGCCCCAGCATTTT. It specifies CASRGQGNQPQHF.

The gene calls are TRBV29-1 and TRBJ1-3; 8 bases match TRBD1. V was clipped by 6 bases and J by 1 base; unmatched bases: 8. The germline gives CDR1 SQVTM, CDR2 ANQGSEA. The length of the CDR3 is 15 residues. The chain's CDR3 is CSVDDRGRSGNTIYF. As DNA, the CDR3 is TGCAGCGTGGATGACAGGGGCAGGTCTGGAAACACCATATATTTT.

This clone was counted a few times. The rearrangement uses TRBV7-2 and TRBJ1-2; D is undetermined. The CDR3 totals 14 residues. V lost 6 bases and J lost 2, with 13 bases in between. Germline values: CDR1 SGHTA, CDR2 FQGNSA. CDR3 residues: CASSIYPGNYGYTF. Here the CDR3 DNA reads TGTGCCAGCAGTATATATCCCGGGAACTATGGCTACACCTTC.

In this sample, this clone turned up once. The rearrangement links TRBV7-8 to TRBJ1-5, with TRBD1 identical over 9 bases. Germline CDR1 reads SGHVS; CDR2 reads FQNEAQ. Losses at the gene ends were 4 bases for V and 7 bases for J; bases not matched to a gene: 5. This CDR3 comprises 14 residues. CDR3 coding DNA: TGTGCCAGCAGCTCGACAGGGGGTGAACAGCCCCAGCATTTT. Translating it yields CASSSTGGEQPQHF. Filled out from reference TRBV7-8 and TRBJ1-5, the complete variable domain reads GAGVSQSPRYKVAKRGQDVALRCDPISGHVSLFWYQQALGQGPEFLTYFQNEAQLDKSGLPSDRFFAERPEGSVSTLKIQRTQQEDSAVYLCASSSTGGEQPQHFGDGTRLSIL.

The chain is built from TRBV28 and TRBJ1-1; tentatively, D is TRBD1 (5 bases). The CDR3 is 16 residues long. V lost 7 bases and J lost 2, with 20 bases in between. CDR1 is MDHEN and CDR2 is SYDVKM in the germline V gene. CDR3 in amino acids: CASNQGGYFGNTEAFF. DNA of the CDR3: TGTGCCAGCAACCAGGGAGGGTACTTCGGCAACACTGAAGCTTTCTTT.

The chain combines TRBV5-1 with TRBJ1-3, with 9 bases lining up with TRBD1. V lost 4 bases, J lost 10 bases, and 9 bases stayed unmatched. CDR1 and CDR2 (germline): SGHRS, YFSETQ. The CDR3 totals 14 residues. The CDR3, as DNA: TGCGCCAGCAGCCGGGGACAGGGAGACAGGACCATATATTTT. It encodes CASSRGQGDRTIYF.